The 14 T cell receptor beta chains below all came from one sample that was sequenced in a study of shared clonotypes between healthy human individuals. Repertoires were generated with immunoSEQ multiplex PCR, while TCRdb's copy carries only in-frame clones and drops some. There are about half a million clones in the sample; over 70% occur only once, and approximately 12% lies in the top ten. The source material was PBMCs. The receptors here all came from a woman between 40 and 55 years old in good health. Some clones in this sample may be carry-over from other donors' samples.

The chain is built from TRBV19 and TRBJ1-4, with 7 bases that match TRBD1. Germline CDR1 LNHDA, CDR2 SQIVND (reference sequence). J lost 3 bases, V lost 2 bases, and 0 bases had no gene match. The length of the CDR3 is 14 residues. The CDR3 bases are TGTGCCAGTAGTATACAGGGGGCTAATGAAAAACTGTTTTTT. Its protein is CASSIQGANEKLFF.

This clone was seen a handful of times. This chain links TRBV2 with TRBJ1-1, with D hard to call. V was shortened by 1 base and J by 7 bases, with 10 bases between the two germline ends. Germline values: CDR1 SNHLY, CDR2 FYNNEI. CDR3 size: 13 residues. The CDR3 sequence: CASSEVLGLEAFF. CDR3 in DNA: TGTGCCAGCAGTGAAGTGTTAGGGCTTGAAGCTTTCTTT.

On this clone itself: A far larger clone differs by one base, so this is likely a read error. Since the CDR3 does not end with the conserved phenylalanine or tryptophan, this likely comes from a read error. The CDR3 region is CASSPRTGMNTEAFC. The CDR3 nucleotides are TGCGCCAGCAGCCCCCGGACAGGCATGAACACTGAAGCTTTCTGT. V and J are TRBV5-1 and TRBJ1-1; 7 bases align to TRBD1. CDR3 length equals 15 residues. Per the germline V gene, CDR1 is SGHRS and CDR2 is YFSETQ. Unmatched junction bases numbered 6, after V lost 4 bases and J lost 0 bases.

J is TRBJ2-5 and V is TRBV4-2, with 7 bases identical to TRBD1. The CDR3 totals 16 residues. The germline CDR1 and CDR2 sequences are LGHNA and YNFKEQ. The V gene end was trimmed by 5 bases and the J gene end by 9 bases; junction bases not matched to a gene: 18. The CDR3 loop is CASSSPQGQTQHAQYF. The DNA for the CDR3 is TGTGCCAGCAGCTCCCCTCAGGGACAGACACAGCATGCCCAGTACTTC.

V gene TRBV5-4 combines with J gene TRBJ1-2; TRBD1 is a possible D gene (6 bases). The CDR3 runs 12 residues. Germline V gene data show CDR1 as SGHNT and CDR2 as YYREEE (reference sequence). Deletions cut 4 bases from V and 4 bases from J, with 8 bases between. CDR3: CASSQDSYGYTF. The CDR3 DNA is TGTGCCAGCAGCCAGGACAGCTATGGCTACACCTTC.

The table lists this clone with a few counts. The chain couples TRBV6-1 to TRBJ2-6, with no clear D. The germline V gene has CDR1 MNHNS and CDR2 SASEGT. V lost 1 base to trimming and J lost 2 bases, with 9 bases between them. The CDR3 is 16 amino acids. The CDR3 DNA sequence: TGTGCCAGCAGTGAAGAGGTGGGGACTGGGGCCAACGTCCTGACTTTC. It yields the protein CASSEEVGTGANVLTF.

This clone appeared many times. The V call is TRBV5-8, the J call TRBJ1-1; D gene uncertain. Per germline, CDR1 SGHTS and CDR2 YDEGEE. The CDR3 runs to 12 residues. Between the trimmed V and J ends, which lost 6 bases and 0 bases, there was a span of 6 bases. The CDR3 DNA reads as TGTGCCAGCATCACCTTGAACACTGAAGCTTTCTTT. Protein: CASITLNTEAFF.

The V and J genes are TRBV19 and TRBJ2-7; 11 bases agree with TRBD1. CDR1 is LNHDA, CDR2 SQIVND, per germline (reference sequence). V dropped 1 base and J dropped 5; count of bases not matched to a gene: 7. This CDR3 region has 16 residues. The CDR3 is CASSIVSGTGGDEQYF. The CDR3 DNA is TGTGCCAGTAGTATAGTTTCCGGGACAGGGGGTGACGAGCAGTACTTC.

The J gene is TRBJ2-1, the V gene TRBV7-2, with TRBD2 identical over 11 bases. The CDR3 spans 15 residues. CDR1 SGHTA and CDR2 FQGNSA come from the germline V gene. The junction had 9 bases not matched to a gene; V was cut back by 5 bases and J by 9 bases. CDR3 sequence reads: CASSQGLAGNGEQFF. In nucleotides, the CDR3 is TGTGCCAGCAGCCAAGGACTAGCGGGTAATGGTGAGCAGTTCTTC.

This clone has just one count. A read error may explain this, as a much larger clone is one base away. The rearrangement joins TRBV29-1 to TRBJ2-1; 9 positions agree with TRBD2. This CDR3 is 15 amino acids long. Germline V gene sequence: CDR1 SQVTM, CDR2 ANQGSEA. The CDR3 sequence: CIVRAGGDGYNEQFF. The CDR3 DNA follows: TGCATCGTTCGGGCGGGAGGGGACGGTTACAATGAGCAGTTCTTC.

This chain joins TRBV11-2 and TRBJ2-7; unclear D gene. The CDR3 length is 11 residues. The V gene lost 5 bases and the J gene lost 5 bases, with 7 bases spanning the gap. Germline CDR1 reads SGHAT; CDR2 reads FQNNGV. The chain's CDR3 is CASSLTDEQYF. DNA for the CDR3: TGTGCCAGCAGCCTAACGGACGAGCAGTACTTC.

Concerning this clone: A far larger clone is off by one base, so a read error is likely. The sample carries other DNA sequences with the same CDR3. V and J are TRBV28 and TRBJ1-1; D gene ambiguous. CDR3 length: 14 residues. CDR1 and CDR2 (germline): MDHEN, SYDVKM. Here the CDR3 reads CASSPPKMNTEAFF. For the CDR3, the DNA is TGTGCCAGCAGCCCCCCCAAGATGAACACCGAAGCTTTCTTT. Together with reference TRBV28 and TRBJ1-1, the CDR3 gives the full variable domain: DVKVTQSSRYLVKRTGEKVFLECVQDMDHENMFWYRQDPGLGLRLIYFSYDVKMKEKGDIPEGYSVSREKKERFSLILESASTNQTSMYLCASSPPKMNTEAFFGQGTRLTVV.

The genes are TRBV18 and TRBJ2-7; D is unclear. The V end lost 3 bases, the J end lost 2 bases, and 8 bases lay between the germline ends. The CDR3 is 13 amino acids. Germline V gene sequence: CDR1 KGHSH, CDR2 LQKENI. CDR3 in DNA: TGTGCCAGCTCACCGGGCGAACCCTACGAGCAGTACTTC. This codes for CASSPGEPYEQYF.

The chain combines TRBV7-6 with TRBJ2-1; D not certain. Per germline, CDR1 SGHVS and CDR2 FNYEAQ. The length of the CDR3 is 13 residues. Deletions cut 5 bases from V and 12 bases from J, with 17 bases between. The CDR3 reads CASSPQGHVGQFF. The DNA of the CDR3 is TGTGCCAGCAGCCCGCAAGGTCACGTTGGGCAGTTCTTC.